Sequencing of this T cell receptor (beta chain) was carried out in a study of T cells in Graves' hyperthyroidism and ophthalmopathy. This clonotype came up many times. Orbital computed tomography, thyroid ultrasound, serum thyroxine and TRAb, and clinical symptoms together informed the diagnoses. CDR3 size: 14 residues. The J segment lost 4 bases and the V segment lost 4 bases, leaving 2 bases of the junction unmatched. TCR beta CDR3 sequences were amplified from RNA transcripts. During a first-round RT-PCR of the TCR CDR3, the HTBI primer set was used. One entry per CDR3 protein results from TCRdb running MiXCR on the multiplex PCR reads. The table lists about 350,000 distinct CDR3 sequences, around 13% of them singletons.

V is TRBV12-3 or TRBV12-4 and J is TRBJ2-5, with 11 bases that match TRBD2. Source material: blood. The TCR sequence derives from a woman between 35 and 50 years old with Graves' ophthalmopathy. CDR3 nucleotide sequence: TGTGCCAGCAGTTCAGGACTAGCGGGAGAGACCCAGTACTTC. This encodes CASSSGLAGETQYF.